This T cell receptor beta chain was captured by sequencing in a study of blood T cell repertoires in COVID-19. Study overall: The United States, Italy and Spain provided the acute and convalescent COVID-19 samples. Nucleic acid was either cDNA or gDNA, and it came from T cells, B-cell-depleted T cells, or PBMCs.

Repertoires were generated with immunoSEQ multiplex PCR, while TCRdb's copy carries only in-frame clones and drops some. In the table there are over 250,000 clones, roughly 90% of which are singletons. The CDR3 extends over 14 amino acids. Germline CDR1 and CDR2: SGDLS and YYNGEE. The V gene end was trimmed by 4 bases and the J gene end by 11 bases; junction bases not matched to a gene: 9. The chain is built from TRBV9 and TRBJ2-6; 7 nucleotides align to TRBD1. Specimen: peripheral blood. This receptor was obtained from a man over 45 with acute or convalescent COVID-19. The CDR3 loop is CASSLRTGKDVLTF. The CDR3 DNA is TGTGCCAGCAGCCTCAGGACAGGCAAGGACGTCCTGACTTTC. The variable domain in full, with the rest retrieved from reference TRBV9 and TRBJ2-6, is DSGVTQTPKHLITATGQRVTLRCSPRSGDLSVYWYQQSLDQGLQFLIQYYNGEERAKGNILERFSAQQFPDLHSELNLSSLELGDSALYFCASSLRTGKDVLTFGAGSRLTVL.